This T cell receptor beta chain comes out of a study of blood T cell repertoires in COVID-19 (dated by TCRdb to 2019 to 2021). Background on the whole study: Samples from collaborators originated in the United States, Italy and Spain and spanned both the acute and convalescent phases of COVID-19. A freely available public database, intended as a resource for researchers studying the immune response to SARS-CoV-2, is where the repertoires were released. The material from the prospective study consisted of cDNA or gDNA derived from T cells, B-cell-depleted T cells, or PBMCs. HLA class I and class II types, where available, came from metadata supplied by the sample provider rather than from assay-based typing. Subjects who had been exposed to COVID-19, were actively infected with it, or had recovered from it provided the deeply sampled blood TCRbeta repertoires that made up the dataset. The sample metadata nearly always contained a de-identified subject ID, COVID-19 status, age in years and sex. The samples were drawn from the first 160 participants of the ongoing ImmuneRACE study and from over a thousand subjects provided by 6 global collaborators.

This clone was found a few times. Its antigen remains unidentified. Within one base of it there is no much larger clone, and no base qualities were kept. CDR1 and CDR2 (KGHDR, SFDVKD) derive from the germline V gene. The CDR3 measures 14 amino acids from cysteine to phenylalanine. Here the CDR3 DNA is all that survives: 42 bases in frame from base 1. From V the trimming removes 2 bases and from J it removes 12 bases, while the gene matches leave 8 bases of the junction unaccounted for. Overall study results and their limits: The amount of clinical and demographic metadata varied by source and participant and was provided uncurated.

The immunoSEQ Assay, a bias-controlled multiplex PCR, was used to amplify TCRbeta CDR3 regions from genomic DNA. The study's processing was this. Within the assay, amplification of reference gene primers was used to estimate how many nucleated cells each sample contained. To quantify the absolute abundance of each unique TCRbeta CDR3 rearrangement, sequence reads were collapsed and filtered. For each sample, productive Simpson clonality was calculated as the square root of Simpson's diversity index across productive rearrangements. Drawn from immuneACCESS, this table holds only the in-frame rearrangements with V and J called that TCRdb kept. Clones are partly lost; checked studies trace under half to an unresolved V gene and leave the rest unexplained. The V and J calls and the clone size are those of that table, but D and trimming were determined from the DNA. Present in this sample are 250,000 to 300,000 clones, around 86% of which were seen just once. The ten largest make up less than 2% of the sample.

Enrolling through a virtual design, the prospective study's participants ranged in age from roughly 18 to 95 years and lived across 24 United States geographic areas. In the prospective study, participants were assigned to cohorts based on the clinical history participants reported in a screening survey and a study questionnaire. Recovered participants in ImmuneRACE Cohort 3 were defined by two consecutive negative NP/OP PCR tests, clearance by a healthcare professional, or resolution of symptoms. In the prospective study, mobile phlebotomists collected whole blood, serum and a nasopharyngeal or oropharyngeal swab from each participant. Over a roughly two-month period, participants in the prospective study had the option of providing additional blood draws and questionnaires. Prospective study blood samples were shipped either frozen or at room temperature before DNA extraction.

The sequence was collected from a woman aged 40 to 50 who had recovered from COVID-19. The sample taken for sequencing was PBMCs or T cells enriched from blood (not recorded which). Rearrangement joined TRBV24-1 to TRBJ1-2, with TRBD1 identical over 10 junction bases. The nucleotide sequence reads TGTGCCACCAGTGATTCGGGACAGGGGAGGAGAAACACCTTC. This yields the protein CATSDSGQGRRNTF.